This TCR beta chain was captured by sequencing in a study of radiotherapy plus CTLA-4 blockade in lung cancer. Study details: Disease control was achieved by around 33% of patients, and objective responses by over 15%.

The germline CDR1 and CDR2 sequences are SGHVS and FQNEAQ. V trimming: 3 bases; J trimming: 9 bases; junction bases outside the gene matches: 14. The CDR3 contains 17 residues. Data came from immunoSEQ multiplex PCR; TCRdb stores just in-frame clones and leaves some out. This sample has around 44,000 clones, with 65% to 90% found just once. Study findings and constraints: Researchers report tumor-derived TCR clones expanding in blood after radiotherapy plus ipilimumab. Per reports, early blood T cell clone dynamics, plus interferon-beta, forecast response most strongly.

Comments on this clone: Its antigen is as yet unknown.

Lung cancer patients with chemo-refractory metastatic non-small-cell disease were given focal radiation plus CTLA-4 blockade with ipilimumab. V gene TRBV7-8 combines with J gene TRBJ2-1; 10 bases agree with TRBD2. This TCR derives from a human donor with non-small cell lung cancer that progressed on radiotherapy plus ipilimumab. Some clones in this sample may be carry-over from other donors' samples. This sample comprised peripheral blood, obtained from a patient treated with radiotherapy plus ipilimumab. CDR3 amino acids: CASSLPRSGGREGEQFF. The CDR3 DNA reads as TGTGCCAGCAGCTTGCCCCGTAGCGGGGGGCGGGAGGGTGAGCAGTTCTTC. Full variable domain (remainder filled in from reference TRBV7-8 and TRBJ2-1): GAGVSQSPRYKVAKRGQDVALRCDPISGHVSLFWYQQALGQGPEFLTYFQNEAQLDKSGLPSDRFFAERPEGSVSTLKIQRTQQEDSAVYLCASSLPRSGGREGEQFFGPGTRLTVL.